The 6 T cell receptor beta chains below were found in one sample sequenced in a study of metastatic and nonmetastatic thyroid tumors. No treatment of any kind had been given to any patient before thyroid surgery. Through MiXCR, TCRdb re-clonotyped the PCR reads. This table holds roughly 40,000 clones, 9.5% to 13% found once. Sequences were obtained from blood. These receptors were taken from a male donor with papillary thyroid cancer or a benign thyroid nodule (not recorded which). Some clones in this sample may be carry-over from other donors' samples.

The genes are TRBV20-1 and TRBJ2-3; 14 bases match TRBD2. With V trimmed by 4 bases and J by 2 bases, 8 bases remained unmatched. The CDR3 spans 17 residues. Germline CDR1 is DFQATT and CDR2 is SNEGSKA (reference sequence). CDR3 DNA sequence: TGCAGTGCTACCCGCGGACTAGCGGGAGGACCCACAGATACGCAGTATTTT. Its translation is CSATRGLAGGPTDTQYF.

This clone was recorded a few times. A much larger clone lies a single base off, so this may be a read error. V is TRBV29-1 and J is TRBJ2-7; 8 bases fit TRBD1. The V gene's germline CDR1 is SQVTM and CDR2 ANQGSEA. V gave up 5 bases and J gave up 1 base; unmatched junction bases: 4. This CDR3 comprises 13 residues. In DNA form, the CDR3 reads TGCAGCGTTCCGACAGGGGAATCCTACGAGCAGTACTTC. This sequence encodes CSVPTGESYEQYF.

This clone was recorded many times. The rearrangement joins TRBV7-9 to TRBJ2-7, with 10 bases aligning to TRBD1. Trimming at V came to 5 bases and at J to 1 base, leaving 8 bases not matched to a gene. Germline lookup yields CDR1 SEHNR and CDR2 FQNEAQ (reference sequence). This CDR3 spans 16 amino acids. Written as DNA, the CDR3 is TGTGCCAGCAGCCCCTGGGACAGGGGTTTGTCCTACGAGCAGTACTTC. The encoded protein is CASSPWDRGLSYEQYF.

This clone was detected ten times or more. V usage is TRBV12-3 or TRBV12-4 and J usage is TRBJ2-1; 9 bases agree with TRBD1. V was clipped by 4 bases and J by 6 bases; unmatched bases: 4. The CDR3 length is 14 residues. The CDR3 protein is CASSSNRGLNEQFF. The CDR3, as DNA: TGTGCCAGCAGTTCCAACAGGGGGCTCAATGAGCAGTTCTTC.

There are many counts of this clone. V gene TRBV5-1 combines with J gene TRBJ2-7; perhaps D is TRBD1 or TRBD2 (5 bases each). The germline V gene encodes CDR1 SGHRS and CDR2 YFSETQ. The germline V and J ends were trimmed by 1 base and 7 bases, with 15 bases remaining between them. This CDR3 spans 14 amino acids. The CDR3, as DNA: TGCGCCAGCAGCTTGTCCGGGACCTCGTGGGAGCAGTACTTC. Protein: CASSLSGTSWEQYF.

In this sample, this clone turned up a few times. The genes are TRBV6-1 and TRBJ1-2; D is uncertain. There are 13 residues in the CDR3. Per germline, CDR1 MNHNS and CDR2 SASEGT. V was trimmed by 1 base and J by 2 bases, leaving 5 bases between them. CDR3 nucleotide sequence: TGTGCCAGCAGTGAAGGAGGGAACTATGGCTACACCTTC. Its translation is CASSEGGNYGYTF.